The rows below give T cell receptor beta chains drawn from one sample of a study of shared clonotypes between healthy human individuals. Produced via immunoSEQ multiplex PCR; TCRdb's table is partial and in-frame only. Of about 1.9 million clones listed, roughly 95% were seen once; the top ten hold more than 1.5%. The sequenced sample was naive CD8+ T cells from PBMCs. Receptor source: a man younger than 35 in good health. Some clones in this sample may be carry-over from other donors' samples. Each CDR3 is given with its conserved first and last residue. D genes are given only for firm matches. Size is stated for part of the rows, as once, few or many counts, or as a class when the clone is expanded.

size: -; V: TRBV27; D: TRBD2; J: TRBJ2-1; DNA: TGTGCCAGCAGTCCCTTGACTAGCGGAAACAATGAGCAGTTCTTC; CDR3: CASSPLTSGNNEQFF
size: -; V: TRBV7-9; D: -; J: TRBJ2-2; DNA: TGTGCCAGCAGCTCCAGGGGTACCGGGGAGCTGTTTTTT; CDR3: CASSSRGTGELFF
size: -; V: TRBV11-2; D: TRBD2; J: TRBJ2-7; DNA: TGTGCCAGCAGACGCGCCCCCGCAGCGGGAGGGCCCGGCTACGAGCAGTACTTC; CDR3: CASRRAPAAGGPGYEQYF
size: -; V: TRBV19; D: -; J: TRBJ2-7; DNA: TGTGCCAGTGCCGCGAGAGCACACGAGCAGTACTTC; CDR3: CASAARAHEQYF
size: once; V: TRBV29-1; D: TRBD2; J: TRBJ2-1; DNA: TGCAGCGTTGAACGGCTAGCGGGAGGATCTTCCTACAATGAGCAGTTCTTC; CDR3: CSVERLAGGSSYNEQFF
size: -; V: TRBV27; D: -; J: TRBJ1-5; DNA: TGTGCCAGCAGTCCCATTTTTATCGCGCCCCAAGTAAGGCCCCAGCATTTT; CDR3: CASSPIFIAPQVRPQHF
size: -; V: TRBV4-1; D: TRBD1; J: TRBJ2-7; DNA: TGCGCCAGCAGCCTCCAATGGACAGGGGGCTCTGTCGAGCAGTACTTC; CDR3: CASSLQWTGGSVEQYF
size: -; V: TRBV7-9; D: -; J: TRBJ1-2; DNA: TGTGCCAGCAGAGGTCCAACGGGAGACTATGGCTACACCTTC; CDR3: CASRGPTGDYGYTF
size: -; V: TRBV19; D: -; J: TRBJ2-3; DNA: TGTGCCAGTAGTATCTGGCGGGGTTCAGATACGCAGTATTTT; CDR3: CASSIWRGSDTQYF
size: -; V: TRBV19; D: -; J: TRBJ1-3; DNA: TGTGCCAGTACGCATCACACCATATATTTT; CDR3: CASTHHTIYF
size: -; V: TRBV27; D: TRBD1; J: TRBJ2-7; DNA: TGTGCCAGCAGACCGCCGGGACAGGGGTTATACGAGCAGTACTTC; CDR3: CASRPPGQGLYEQYF
size: -; V: TRBV11-2; D: -; J: TRBJ2-3; DNA: TGTGCCAGCAGCGGATTCGGAGCCGCGGATACGCAGTATTTT; CDR3: CASSGFGAADTQYF
size: -; V: TRBV19; D: -; J: TRBJ1-5; DNA: TGTGCCAGTAGTAACCCCACAGCGAGCAATCAGCCCCAGCATTTT; CDR3: CASSNPTASNQPQHF
size: once; V: TRBV9; D: TRBD2; J: TRBJ2-5; DNA: TGTGCCAGCAGCGTTAGCGGGAGCGAAGAGACCCAGTACTTC; CDR3: CASSVSGSEETQYF
size: once; V: TRBV7-2; D: TRBD1; J: TRBJ1-1; DNA: TGTGCCAGCAGCTCCCGGGACAGGGGAATGAACACTGAAGCTTTCTTT; CDR3: CASSSRDRGMNTEAFF
size: -; V: TRBV27; D: -; J: TRBJ1-5; DNA: TGTGCCGAAGTGTGGGGGAAGGGCAATCAGCCCCAGCATTTT; CDR3: CAEVWGKGNQPQHF
size: -; V: TRBV27; D: -; J: TRBJ1-1; DNA: TGTGCCAGCAGCCCATCGGGGGTTGTCACTGAAGCTTTCTTT; CDR3: CASSPSGVVTEAFF
size: once; V: TRBV6-1; D: -; J: TRBJ2-7; DNA: TGTGCCAGCAGTGATCAGGGACCTTCCTACGAGCAGTACTTC; CDR3: CASSDQGPSYEQYF
size: once; V: TRBV4-3; D: -; J: TRBJ2-7; DNA: TGCGCCAGCAGCCAAGTGGGTGAAGAGCAGTACTTC; CDR3: CASSQVGEEQYF
size: once; V: TRBV27; D: -; J: TRBJ2-6; DNA: TGTGCCAGCAGTTTATTTGCTACCAGCTCTGGGGCCAACGTCCTGACTTTC; CDR3: CASSLFATSSGANVLTF
size: -; V: TRBV27; D: -; J: TRBJ2-1; DNA: TGTGCCAGCAGTCAGGTCGGGTCCTACAATGAGCAGTTCTTC; CDR3: CASSQVGSYNEQFF
size: -; V: TRBV10-3; D: TRBD2; J: TRBJ2-7; DNA: TGTGCCATCAGTGAGTCGGAGGGGTATCTAGCGGGAGACCCCTACGAGCAGTACTTC; CDR3: CAISESEGYLAGDPYEQYF
size: -; V: TRBV5-1; D: -; J: TRBJ2-1; DNA: TGCGCCAGCAGCTCGCCGCGGCAGGGGAATGAGCAGTTCTTC; CDR3: CASSSPRQGNEQFF
size: -; V: TRBV19; D: -; J: TRBJ2-1; DNA: TGTGCCAGTAGTATAGGCAGCAGGAGTGAGCAGTTCTTC; CDR3: CASSIGSRSEQFF
size: -; V: TRBV25-1; D: -; J: TRBJ1-1; DNA: TGTGCCAGCAGTGAATCACGGGGTTGGGGCACTGAAGCTTTCTTT; CDR3: CASSESRGWGTEAFF
size: -; V: TRBV5-1; D: -; J: TRBJ2-7; DNA: TGCGCCAGCAGCTTGACAGACAGGCCCTACGAGCAGTACTTC; CDR3: CASSLTDRPYEQYF
size: -; V: TRBV28; D: TRBD1; J: TRBJ2-7; DNA: TGTGCCAGCAGTCTCCCTCGGACAGGTAACTACGAGCAGTACTTC; CDR3: CASSLPRTGNYEQYF
size: -; V: TRBV9; D: -; J: TRBJ2-7; DNA: TGTGCCAGCAGCGCGGATGACGGGAGCGAGCAGTACTTC; CDR3: CASSADDGSEQYF
size: -; V: TRBV28; D: -; J: TRBJ2-3; DNA: TGTGCCAGCAGTCATCCAGATACGCAGTATTTT; CDR3: CASSHPDTQYF
size: -; V: TRBV29-1; D: -; J: TRBJ1-1; DNA: TGCAGCGTTACCGTATTGGGGGAAGCTTTCTTT; CDR3: CSVTVLGEAFF
size: -; V: TRBV2; D: TRBD2; J: TRBJ2-3; DNA: TGTGCCAGCAGCTTACTTAGCGGGAGGGCCGCCGATACGCAGTATTTT; CDR3: CASSLLSGRAADTQYF
size: once; V: TRBV5-6; D: -; J: TRBJ2-7; DNA: TGTGCCAGCAGCTTCGCAGGGGTAACCTACGAGCAGTACTTC; CDR3: CASSFAGVTYEQYF
size: -; V: TRBV7-6; D: -; J: TRBJ1-1; DNA: TGTGCCAGCAGCTTAGAAGTAGGGGCGGCTCCTTTCTTT; CDR3: CASSLEVGAAPFF
size: -; V: TRBV28; D: -; J: TRBJ1-5; DNA: TGTGCCAGCAGTCTAACAGGGTTTAGCAATCAGCCCCAGCATTTT; CDR3: CASSLTGFSNQPQHF
size: -; V: TRBV10-3; D: TRBD1; J: TRBJ1-2; DNA: TGTGCCATCAGACGACAGGGTTACTATGGCTACACCTTC; CDR3: CAIRRQGYYGYTF
size: -; V: TRBV4-1; D: -; J: TRBJ2-1; DNA: TGCGCCAGCAGCCAAGACGACATGGTTCGATTCTTC; CDR3: CASSQDDMVRFF
size: -; V: TRBV5-1; D: -; J: TRBJ2-2; DNA: TGCGCCAGCAGCTTATTCCGGGACGCAAACACCGGGGAGCTGTTTTTT; CDR3: CASSLFRDANTGELFF
size: -; V: TRBV10-2; D: -; J: TRBJ2-7; DNA: TGCGCCAGCAGGGCCTCCTCCTACGAGCAGTACTTC; CDR3: CASRASSYEQYF
size: -; V: TRBV5-4; D: TRBD1; J: TRBJ2-1; DNA: TGTGCCAGCAGCTCTACAGGGGGCGCGGAGCAGTTCTTC; CDR3: CASSSTGGAEQFF
size: -; V: TRBV19; D: TRBD1; J: TRBJ2-7; DNA: TGTGCCAGCGCAGGGGGCCTCTCCTACGAGCAGTACTTC; CDR3: CASAGGLSYEQYF
size: -; V: TRBV21-1; D: -; J: TRBJ2-7; DNA: TGTGCCAGCAGCAAAAACGCCTTACCGGGACAGGCCTTCAGTCCCTACGAGCAGTACTTC; CDR3: CASSKNALPGQAFSPYEQYF
size: -; V: TRBV7-2; D: -; J: TRBJ1-5; DNA: TGTGCCAGCAGCCTCAGGGGTCAGCCCCAGCATTTT; CDR3: CASSLRGQPQHF
size: once; V: TRBV11-2; D: -; J: TRBJ2-7; DNA: TGTGCCAGCACCCAACGACGGGGCGGGCCCTACGAGCAGTACTTC; CDR3: CASTQRRGGPYEQYF
size: once; V: TRBV27; D: -; J: TRBJ2-7; DNA: TGTGCCAGCAGTTTATCCGGGGTCTACTACGAGCAGTACTTC; CDR3: CASSLSGVYYEQYF
size: -; V: TRBV11-2; D: -; J: TRBJ2-7; DNA: TGTGCCAGCAGCTTAGATCCCAGTTTGGTAGTAGAAAATATCGGGTACGAGCAGTACTTC; CDR3: CASSLDPSLVVENIGYEQYF
size: -; V: TRBV4-1; D: -; J: TRBJ1-3; DNA: TGCGCCAGCAGCCAAGATTTTGGGGGCGAAGAAAACACCATATATTTT; CDR3: CASSQDFGGEENTIYF
size: -; V: TRBV13; D: TRBD1; J: TRBJ1-2; DNA: TGTGCCAGCAGCTTAGGGAGGGGGCCGCGTCCCAACTATGGCTACACCTTC; CDR3: CASSLGRGPRPNYGYTF
size: -; V: TRBV6-5; D: TRBD2; J: TRBJ2-1; DNA: TGTGCCAGTAGCGGGAGGGCCGGGGACAATGAGCAGTTCTTC; CDR3: CASSGRAGDNEQFF